This T cell receptor beta chain was identified in a study of T-cell memory formation after mild COVID-19. The wider study: Among the donors, TCR clusters were largely specific to each donor.

Study conclusions and caveats: Clones contracting across day 15 to 85 had a balanced CD4/CD8 profile; later expanding clones leaned CD4+. Clones which contracted sat mainly in CM and EM if CD4+, and in EMRA if CD8+.

Libraries for TCRalpha and TCRbeta carried sample barcodes and unique molecular identifiers via 5'RACE. TCRdb fed the 5' RACE reads into MiXCR, producing one record per CDR3 protein. The sample has fewer than 40,000 distinct CDR3 sequences, 7% to 8% seen once. The sample holds many counts of this clonotype. Its antigen remains unknown. Germline V gives CDR1 SGHNT, CDR2 YYREEE (reference sequence). This CDR3 is 11 amino acids long. Trimming removed 4 bases from V and 8 bases from J, with 6 bases in between. The chain carries TRBV5-4 and TRBJ1-4, with D possibly matching TRBD1 (6 bases). The sequence was obtained from a man between 18 and 35 years old who had mild COVID-19 (a few samples of this study predate the infection). Cell type and time point are not known. The sequencing input was PBMCs or a T cell subset sorted from them (not recorded which). CDR3 amino acids: CASSQGEKLFF. In nucleotides, the CDR3 is TGTGCCAGCAGCCAGGGGGAAAAACTGTTTTTT.